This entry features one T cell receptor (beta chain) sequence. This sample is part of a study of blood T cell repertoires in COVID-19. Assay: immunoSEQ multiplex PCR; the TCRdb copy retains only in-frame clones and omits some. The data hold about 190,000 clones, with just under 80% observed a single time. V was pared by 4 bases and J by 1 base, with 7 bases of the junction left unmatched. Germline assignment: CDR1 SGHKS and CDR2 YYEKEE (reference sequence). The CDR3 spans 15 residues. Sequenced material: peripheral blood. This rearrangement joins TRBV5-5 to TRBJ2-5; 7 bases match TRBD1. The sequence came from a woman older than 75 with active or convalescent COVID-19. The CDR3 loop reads CASSQQYRGQETQYF. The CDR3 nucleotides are TGTGCCAGCAGCCAACAATACAGGGGCCAAGAGACCCAGTACTTC.